This entry describes one T cell receptor (beta chain). Its specificity is unknown. The sample comes from a study of T cells after yellow fever vaccination. Study background: Libraries from low-cell-number fractions were prepared with the SMART-Seq v4 Ultra Low Input RNA kit. Study findings and constraints: Compared with primary, the secondary response was weaker and peaked at day 5, not 15.

MiXCR was run by TCRdb on the 5' RACE reads, yielding one entry per CDR3 protein. The data show roughly 310,000 distinct CDR3 sequences, around 4% seen once. The source was PBMCs, collected on the day of the yellow fever booster vaccination. This sequence originates from a man aged 18 to 29 who received the YFV17D yellow fever vaccine.

CDR3 in amino acids: CASSAGTSRWGKLFF. The CDR3 bases are TGCGCCAGCAGCGCAGGGACAAGCCGATGGGGAAAACTGTTTTTT. The chain combines TRBV4-1 with TRBJ1-4; perhaps TRBD1 as D (6 bases). Trimming pared 5 bases from V and 10 bases from J, leaving 20 bases between. The CDR3 extends over 15 amino acids. CDR1 MGHRA and CDR2 YSYEKL come from the germline V gene.